The clone carrying this T cell receptor (beta chain) was seen a single time. As to treatment: some 19 received Ad26.COV2.S at low or high dose, single or two shots; several received placebo; per-sample allocation not given. Sampling happened 63 days after the first vaccine or placebo injection. This sample is part of a study of Ad26.COV2.S vaccination and SARS-CoV-2 variants. Generated by immunoSEQ multiplex PCR, the TCRdb table keeps only in-frame clones and is missing some. The profile shows about 350,000 clones, roughly 90% of them singletons. The germline CDR1 and CDR2 sequences are LNHDA and SQIVND (reference sequence). The CDR3 has 16 residues. V gave up 8 bases and J gave up 3 bases; unmatched junction bases: 15.

The TCR was taken from a person aged 18-65 years who received the Ad26.COV2.S COVID-19 vaccine or a placebo. This sample comprised peripheral blood, obtained in a trial of Ad26.COV2.S vaccine versus placebo. The chain is built from TRBV19 and TRBJ2-7; 8 bases map to TRBD1. As DNA, the CDR3 is TGTGCCAGTGCCACGGACAGGGAAAATGGGCGCTACGAGCAGTACTTC. Protein product: CASATDRENGRYEQYF.